This TCR beta chain originates from a study of T cells in localized non-small cell lung cancer. Data came from immunoSEQ multiplex PCR; TCRdb stores just in-frame clones and leaves some out. Of approximately 31,000 clones listed, 70% to 90% are singletons. The CDR3 consists of 13 residues. The germline gives CDR1 MNHEY, CDR2 SMNVEV (reference sequence). V was cut by 6 bases and J by 3 bases, with 12 bases left in between. The source was peripheral blood, collected before any cancer treatment. This sequence joins TRBV27 and TRBJ2-7; D not certain. The sequence derives from a female donor aged 60 or older with stage I lung adenocarcinoma. The CDR3 reads CASSLSQIYEQYF. The CDR3 nucleotides read TGTGCCAGCAGCCTATCTCAAATCTACGAGCAGTACTTC.